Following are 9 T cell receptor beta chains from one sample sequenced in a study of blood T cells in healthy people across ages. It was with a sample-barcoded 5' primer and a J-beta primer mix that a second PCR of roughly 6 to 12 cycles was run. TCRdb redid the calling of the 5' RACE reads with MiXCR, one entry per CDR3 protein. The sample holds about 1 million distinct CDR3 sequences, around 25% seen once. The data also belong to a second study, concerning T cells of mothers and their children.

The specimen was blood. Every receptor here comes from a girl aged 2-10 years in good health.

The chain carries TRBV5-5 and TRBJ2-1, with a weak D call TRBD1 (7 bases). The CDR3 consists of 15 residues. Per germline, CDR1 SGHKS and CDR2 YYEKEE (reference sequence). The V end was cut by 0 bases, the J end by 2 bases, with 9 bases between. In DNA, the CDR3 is TGTGCCAGCAGCTTGGGCGGGACAGCCTACAATGAGCAGTTCTTC. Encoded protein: CASSLGGTAYNEQFF.

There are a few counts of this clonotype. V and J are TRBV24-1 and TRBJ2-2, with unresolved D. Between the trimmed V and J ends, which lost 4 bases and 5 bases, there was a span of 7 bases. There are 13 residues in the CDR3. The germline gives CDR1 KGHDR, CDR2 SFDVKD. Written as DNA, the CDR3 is TGTGCCACCAGTGACCGCCTAACCGGGGAGCTGTTTTTT. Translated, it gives CATSDRLTGELFF.

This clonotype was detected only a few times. The CDR3 region has the DNA TGTGCCAGCTCACCCAAGGCACAGACCCAGTACTTC. It translates to CASSPKAQTQYF. This chain joins TRBV18 and TRBJ2-5; the D is unclear. Germline lookup yields CDR1 KGHSH and CDR2 LQKENI. V gave up 3 bases and J gave up 6 bases, with 8 bases separating them. The CDR3 totals 12 residues.

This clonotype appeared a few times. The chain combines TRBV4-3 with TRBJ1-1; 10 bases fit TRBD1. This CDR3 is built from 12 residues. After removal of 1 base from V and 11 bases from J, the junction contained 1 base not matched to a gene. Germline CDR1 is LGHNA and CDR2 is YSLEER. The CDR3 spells CASSQGDRGAFF. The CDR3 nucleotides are TGCGCCAGCAGCCAAGGGGACAGGGGTGCTTTCTTT.

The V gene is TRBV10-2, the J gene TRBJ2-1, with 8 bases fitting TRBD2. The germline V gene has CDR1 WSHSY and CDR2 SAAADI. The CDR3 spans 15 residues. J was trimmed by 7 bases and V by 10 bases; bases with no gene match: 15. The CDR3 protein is CATLSGGATSNEQFF. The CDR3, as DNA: TGCGCCACATTATCCGGGGGGGCCACGTCAAATGAGCAGTTCTTC.

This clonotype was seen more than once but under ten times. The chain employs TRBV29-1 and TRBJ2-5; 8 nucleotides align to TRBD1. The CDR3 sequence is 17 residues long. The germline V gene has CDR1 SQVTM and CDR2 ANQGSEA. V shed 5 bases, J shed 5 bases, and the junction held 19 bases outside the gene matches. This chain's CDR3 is CSVRRNRGNYPGETQYF. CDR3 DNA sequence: TGCAGCGTTCGCCGCAACAGGGGGAATTATCCGGGGGAGACCCAGTACTTC.

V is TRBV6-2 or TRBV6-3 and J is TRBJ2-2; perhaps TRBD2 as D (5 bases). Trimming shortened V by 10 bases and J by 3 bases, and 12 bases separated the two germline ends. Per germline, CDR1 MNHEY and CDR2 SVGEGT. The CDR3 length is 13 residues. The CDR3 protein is CANSPGYTGELFF. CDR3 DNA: TGTGCCAACTCTCCGGGGTACACCGGGGAGCTGTTTTTT.

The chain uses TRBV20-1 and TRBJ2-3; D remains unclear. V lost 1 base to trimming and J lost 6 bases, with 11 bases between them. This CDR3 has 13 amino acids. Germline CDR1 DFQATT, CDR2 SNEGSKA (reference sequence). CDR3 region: CSARVGSSDTQYF. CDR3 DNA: TGCAGTGCTAGAGTCGGAAGTAGCGATACGCAGTATTTT.

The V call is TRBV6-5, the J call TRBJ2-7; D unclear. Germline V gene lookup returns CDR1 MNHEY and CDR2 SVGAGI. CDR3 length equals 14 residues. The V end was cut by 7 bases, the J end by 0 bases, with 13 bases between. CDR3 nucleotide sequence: TGTGCCAGCAACCCTGGCCCAAGCTCCTACGAGCAGTACTTC. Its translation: CASNPGPSSYEQYF.